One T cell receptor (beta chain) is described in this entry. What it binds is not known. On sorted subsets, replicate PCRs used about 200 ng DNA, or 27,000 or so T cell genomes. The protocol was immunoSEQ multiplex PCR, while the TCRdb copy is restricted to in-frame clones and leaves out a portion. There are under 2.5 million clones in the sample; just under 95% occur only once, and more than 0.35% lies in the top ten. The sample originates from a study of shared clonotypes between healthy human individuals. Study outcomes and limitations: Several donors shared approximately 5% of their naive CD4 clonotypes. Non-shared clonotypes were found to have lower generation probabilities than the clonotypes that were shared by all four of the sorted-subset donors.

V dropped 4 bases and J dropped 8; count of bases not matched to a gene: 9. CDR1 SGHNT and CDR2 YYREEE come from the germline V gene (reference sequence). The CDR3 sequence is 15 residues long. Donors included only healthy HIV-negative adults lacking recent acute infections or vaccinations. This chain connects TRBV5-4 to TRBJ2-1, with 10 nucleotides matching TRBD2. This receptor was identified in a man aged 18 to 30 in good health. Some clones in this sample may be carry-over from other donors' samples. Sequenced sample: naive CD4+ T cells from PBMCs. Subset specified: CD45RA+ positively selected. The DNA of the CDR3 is TGTGCCAGCAGCCCGCCAGCGGGAGGGCCAGATGAGCAGTTCTTC. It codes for CASSPPAGGPDEQFF.